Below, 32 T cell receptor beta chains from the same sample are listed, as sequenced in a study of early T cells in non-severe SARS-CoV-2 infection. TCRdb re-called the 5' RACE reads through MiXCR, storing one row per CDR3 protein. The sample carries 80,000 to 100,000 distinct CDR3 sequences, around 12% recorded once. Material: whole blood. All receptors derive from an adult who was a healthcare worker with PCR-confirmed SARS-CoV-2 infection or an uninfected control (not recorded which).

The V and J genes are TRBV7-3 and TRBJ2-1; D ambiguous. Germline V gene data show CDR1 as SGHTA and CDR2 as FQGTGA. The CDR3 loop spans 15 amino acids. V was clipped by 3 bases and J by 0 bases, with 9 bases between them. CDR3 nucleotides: TGTGCCAGCAGCTTTCGGATTAGCTCCTACAATGAGCAGTTCTTC. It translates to CASSFRISSYNEQFF.

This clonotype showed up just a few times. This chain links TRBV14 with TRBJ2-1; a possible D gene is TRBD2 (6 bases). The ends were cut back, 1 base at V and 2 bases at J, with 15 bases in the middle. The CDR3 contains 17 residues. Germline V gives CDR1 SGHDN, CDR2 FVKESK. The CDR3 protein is CASSQGDWGRPYNEQFF. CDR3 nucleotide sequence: TGTGCCAGCAGCCAAGGGGACTGGGGGAGACCCTACAATGAGCAGTTCTTC. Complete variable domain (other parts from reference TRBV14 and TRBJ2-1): EAGVTQFPSHSVIEKGQTVTLRCDPISGHDNLYWYRRVMGKEIKFLLHFVKESKQDESGMPNNRFLAERTGGTYSTLKVQPAELEDSGVYFCASSQGDWGRPYNEQFFGPGTRLTVL.

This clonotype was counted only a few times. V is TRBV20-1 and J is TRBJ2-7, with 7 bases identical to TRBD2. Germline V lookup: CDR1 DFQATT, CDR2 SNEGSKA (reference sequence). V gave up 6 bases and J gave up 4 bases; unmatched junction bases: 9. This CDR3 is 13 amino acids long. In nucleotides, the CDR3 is TGCAGTGCCCGCGCCGGGACTACATACGAGCAGTACTTC. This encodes CSARAGTTYEQYF.

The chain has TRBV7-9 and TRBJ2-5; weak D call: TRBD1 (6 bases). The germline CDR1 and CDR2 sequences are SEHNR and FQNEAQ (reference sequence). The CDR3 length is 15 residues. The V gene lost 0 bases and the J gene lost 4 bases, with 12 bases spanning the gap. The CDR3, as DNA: TGTGCCAGCAGCTTAGCGGCAGGGGCTGGAGAGACCCAGTACTTC. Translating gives CASSLAAGAGETQYF.

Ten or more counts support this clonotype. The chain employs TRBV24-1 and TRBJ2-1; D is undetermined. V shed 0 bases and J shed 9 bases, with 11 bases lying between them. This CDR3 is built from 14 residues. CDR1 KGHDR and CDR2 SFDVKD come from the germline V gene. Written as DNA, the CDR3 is TGTGCCACCAGTGATTTGAATAGTCGTGGTGAGCAGTTCTTC. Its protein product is CATSDLNSRGEQFF.

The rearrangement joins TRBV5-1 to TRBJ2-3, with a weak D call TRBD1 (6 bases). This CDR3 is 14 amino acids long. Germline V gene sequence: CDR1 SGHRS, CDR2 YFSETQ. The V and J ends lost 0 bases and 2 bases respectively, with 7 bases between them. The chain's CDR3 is CASSLGDTTDTQYF. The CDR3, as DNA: TGCGCCAGCAGCTTGGGGGACACCACAGATACGCAGTATTTT.

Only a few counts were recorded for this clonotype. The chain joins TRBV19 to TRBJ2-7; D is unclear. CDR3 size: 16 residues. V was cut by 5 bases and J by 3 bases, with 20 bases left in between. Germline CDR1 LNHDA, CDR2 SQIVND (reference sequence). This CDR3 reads CASSQSRPPAIYEQYF. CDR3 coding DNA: TGTGCCAGTAGTCAGAGTAGGCCACCCGCCATCTACGAGCAGTACTTC.

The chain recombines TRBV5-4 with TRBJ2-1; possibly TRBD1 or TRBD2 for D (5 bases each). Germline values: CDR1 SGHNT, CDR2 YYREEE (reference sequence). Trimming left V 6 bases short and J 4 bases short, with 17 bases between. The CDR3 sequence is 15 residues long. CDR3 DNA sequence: TGTGCCAGCAAGTTGGACCCCGGGGCGTACAATGAGCAGTTCTTC. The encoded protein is CASKLDPGAYNEQFF.

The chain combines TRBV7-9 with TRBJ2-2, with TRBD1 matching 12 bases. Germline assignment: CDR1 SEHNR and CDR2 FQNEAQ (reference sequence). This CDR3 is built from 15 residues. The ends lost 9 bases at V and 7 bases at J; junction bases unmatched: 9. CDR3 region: CASSPGTGGHGELFF. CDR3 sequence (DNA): TGTGCCAGTTCGCCCGGGACAGGGGGCCACGGGGAGCTGTTTTTT.

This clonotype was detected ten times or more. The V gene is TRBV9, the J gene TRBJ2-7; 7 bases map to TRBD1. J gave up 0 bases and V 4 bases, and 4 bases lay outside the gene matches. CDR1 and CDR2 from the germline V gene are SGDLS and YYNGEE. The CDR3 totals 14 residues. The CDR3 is CASSPGTASYEQYF. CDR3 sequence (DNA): TGTGCCAGCAGCCCCGGGACAGCCTCCTACGAGCAGTACTTC. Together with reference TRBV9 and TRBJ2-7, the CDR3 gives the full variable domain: DSGVTQTPKHLITATGQRVTLRCSPRSGDLSVYWYQQSLDQGLQFLIQYYNGEERAKGNILERFSAQQFPDLHSELNLSSLELGDSALYFCASSPGTASYEQYFGPGTRLTVT.

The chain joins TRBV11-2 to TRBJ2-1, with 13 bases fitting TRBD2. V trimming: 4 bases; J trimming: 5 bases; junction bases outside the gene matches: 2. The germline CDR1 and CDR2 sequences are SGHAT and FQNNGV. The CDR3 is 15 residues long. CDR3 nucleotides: TGTGCCAGCAGCTGGACTAGCGGGAGCCACAATGAGCAGTTCTTC. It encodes CASSWTSGSHNEQFF.

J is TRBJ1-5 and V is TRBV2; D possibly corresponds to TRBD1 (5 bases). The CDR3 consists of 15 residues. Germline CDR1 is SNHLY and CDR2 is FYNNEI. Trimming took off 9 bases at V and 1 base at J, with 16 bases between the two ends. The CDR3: CASKRGRGSNQPQHF. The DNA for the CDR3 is TGTGCCAGTAAACGGGGCAGAGGGAGCAATCAGCCCCAGCATTTT.

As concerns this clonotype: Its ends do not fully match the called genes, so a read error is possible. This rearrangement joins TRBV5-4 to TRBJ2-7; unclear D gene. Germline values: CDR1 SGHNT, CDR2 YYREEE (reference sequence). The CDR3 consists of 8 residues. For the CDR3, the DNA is TGTGCCACCGTTTCGACGTTTTTC. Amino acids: CATVSTFF.

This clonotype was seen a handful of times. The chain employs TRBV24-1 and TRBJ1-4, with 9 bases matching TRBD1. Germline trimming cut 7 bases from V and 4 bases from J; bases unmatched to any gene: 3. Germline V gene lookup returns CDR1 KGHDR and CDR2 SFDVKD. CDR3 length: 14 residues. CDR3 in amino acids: CATRGDRDNEKLFF. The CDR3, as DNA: TGTGCCACCAGGGGGGACAGGGATAATGAAAAACTGTTTTTT.

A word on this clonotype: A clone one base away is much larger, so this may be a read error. For the CDR3, the DNA is TGCGCCAACTCAGGATTGAACACTGAAGCTCTCTTT. This gives the protein CANSGLNTEALF. This chain uses TRBV10-1 with TRBJ1-1; D is ambiguous. Germline CDR1 is WNHNN and CDR2 is SYGVQD (reference sequence). CDR3 length equals 12 residues.

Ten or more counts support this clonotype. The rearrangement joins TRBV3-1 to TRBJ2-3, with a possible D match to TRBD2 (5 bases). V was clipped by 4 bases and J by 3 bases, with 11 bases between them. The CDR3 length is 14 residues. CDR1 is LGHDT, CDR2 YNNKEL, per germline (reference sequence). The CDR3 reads CASSRGGGTDTQYF. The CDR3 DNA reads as TGTGCCAGCAGCCGCGGAGGTGGGACAGATACGCAGTATTTT.

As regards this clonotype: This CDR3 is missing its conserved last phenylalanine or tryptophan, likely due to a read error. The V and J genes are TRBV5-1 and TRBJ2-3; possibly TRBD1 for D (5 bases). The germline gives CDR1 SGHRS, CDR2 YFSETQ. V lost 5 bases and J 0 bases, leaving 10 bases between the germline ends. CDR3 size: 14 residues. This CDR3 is CASRSWTSTDTQYS. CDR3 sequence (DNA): TGCGCCAGCAGGTCCTGGACAAGCACAGATACGCAGTATTCT.

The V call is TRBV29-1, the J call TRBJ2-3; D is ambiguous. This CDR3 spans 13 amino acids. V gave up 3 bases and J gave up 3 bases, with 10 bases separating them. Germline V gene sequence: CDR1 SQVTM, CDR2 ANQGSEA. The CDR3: CSVEPQQTDTQYF. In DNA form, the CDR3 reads TGCAGCGTTGAGCCACAGCAAACAGATACGCAGTATTTT.

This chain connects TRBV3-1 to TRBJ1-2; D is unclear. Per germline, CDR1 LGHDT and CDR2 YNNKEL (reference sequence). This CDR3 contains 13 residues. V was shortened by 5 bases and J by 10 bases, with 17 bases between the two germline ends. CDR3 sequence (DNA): TGTGCCAGCAGCGTAAGGGCGGCCAATGCCTACACCTTC. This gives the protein CASSVRAANAYTF.

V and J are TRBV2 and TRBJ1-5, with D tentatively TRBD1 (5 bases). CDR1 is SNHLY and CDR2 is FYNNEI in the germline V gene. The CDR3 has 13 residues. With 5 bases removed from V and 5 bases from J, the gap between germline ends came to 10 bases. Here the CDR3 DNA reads TGTGCCAGCAGTTCCGACAGTTATCAGCCCCAGCATTTT. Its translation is CASSSDSYQPQHF. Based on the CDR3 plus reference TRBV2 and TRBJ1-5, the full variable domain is EPEVTQTPSHQVTQMGQEVILRCVPISNHLYFYWYRQILGQKVEFLVSFYNNEISEKSEIFDDQFSVERPDGSNFTLKIRSTKLEDSAMYFCASSSDSYQPQHFGDGTRLSIL.

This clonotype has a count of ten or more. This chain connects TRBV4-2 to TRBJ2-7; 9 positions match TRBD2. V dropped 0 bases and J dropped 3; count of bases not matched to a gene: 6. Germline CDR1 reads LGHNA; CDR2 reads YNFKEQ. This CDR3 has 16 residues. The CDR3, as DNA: TGTGCCAGCAGCCAAGATCAAGGGACTAGCTTCTACGAGCAGTACTTC. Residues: CASSQDQGTSFYEQYF.

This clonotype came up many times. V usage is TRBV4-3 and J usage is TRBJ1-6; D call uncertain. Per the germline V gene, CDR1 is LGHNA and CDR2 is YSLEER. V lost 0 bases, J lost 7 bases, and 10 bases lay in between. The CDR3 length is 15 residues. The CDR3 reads CASSQDRERNSPLHF. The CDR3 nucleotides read TGCGCCAGCAGCCAAGATCGGGAGAGGAATTCACCCCTCCACTTT.

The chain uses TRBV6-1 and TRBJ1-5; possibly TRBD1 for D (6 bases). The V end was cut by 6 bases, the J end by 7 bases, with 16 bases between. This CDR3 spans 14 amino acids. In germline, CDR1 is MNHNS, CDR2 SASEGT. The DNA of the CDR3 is TGTGCCAGCAGGTTATGGACAGCTGCCCAGCCCCAGCATTTT. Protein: CASRLWTAAQPQHF.

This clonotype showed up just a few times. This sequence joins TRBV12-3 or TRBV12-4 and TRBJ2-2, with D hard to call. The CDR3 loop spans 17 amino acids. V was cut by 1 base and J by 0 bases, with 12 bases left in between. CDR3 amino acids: CASSLVVGKTNTGELFF. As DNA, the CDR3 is TGTGCCAGCAGTTTAGTAGTAGGGAAAACGAACACCGGGGAGCTGTTTTTT.

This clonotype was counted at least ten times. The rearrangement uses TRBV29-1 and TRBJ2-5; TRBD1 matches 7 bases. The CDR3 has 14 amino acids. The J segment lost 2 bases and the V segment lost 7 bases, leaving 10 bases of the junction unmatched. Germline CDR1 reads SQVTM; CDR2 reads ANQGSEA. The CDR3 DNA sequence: TGCAGCGCCTACAGGGACAGCCGACAAGAGACCCAGTACTTC. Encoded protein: CSAYRDSRQETQYF.

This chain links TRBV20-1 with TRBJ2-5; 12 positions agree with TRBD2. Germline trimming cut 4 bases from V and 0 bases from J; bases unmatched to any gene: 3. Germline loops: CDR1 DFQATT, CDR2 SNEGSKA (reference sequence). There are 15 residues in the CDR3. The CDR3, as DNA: TGCAGTGCTACGGGACTAGCGGGTTACCAAGAGACCCAGTACTTC. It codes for CSATGLAGYQETQYF.

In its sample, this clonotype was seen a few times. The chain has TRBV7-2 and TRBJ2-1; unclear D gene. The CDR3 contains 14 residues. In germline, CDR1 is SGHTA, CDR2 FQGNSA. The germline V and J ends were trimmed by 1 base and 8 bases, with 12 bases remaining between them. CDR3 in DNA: TGTGCCAGCAGCTTAGTACTACGGTGGGATGAGCAGTTCTTC. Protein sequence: CASSLVLRWDEQFF.

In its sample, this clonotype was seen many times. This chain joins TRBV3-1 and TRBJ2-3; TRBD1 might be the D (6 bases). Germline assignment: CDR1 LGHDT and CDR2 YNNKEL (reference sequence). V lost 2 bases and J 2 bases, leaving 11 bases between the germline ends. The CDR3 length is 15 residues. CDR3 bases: TGTGCCAGCAGCCAATGGGGGCCATTCACAGATACGCAGTATTTT. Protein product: CASSQWGPFTDTQYF.

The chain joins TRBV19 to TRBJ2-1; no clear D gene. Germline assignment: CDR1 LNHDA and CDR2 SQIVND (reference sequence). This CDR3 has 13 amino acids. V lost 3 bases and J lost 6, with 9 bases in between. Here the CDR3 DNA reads TGTGCCAGTAGTATCCTCTGGGCCAATGAGCAGTTCTTC. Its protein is CASSILWANEQFF.

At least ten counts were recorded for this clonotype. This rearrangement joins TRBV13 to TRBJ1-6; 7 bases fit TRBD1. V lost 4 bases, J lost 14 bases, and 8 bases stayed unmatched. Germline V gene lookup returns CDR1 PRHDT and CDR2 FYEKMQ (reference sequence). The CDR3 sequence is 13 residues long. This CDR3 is CASSSGTEGTLHF. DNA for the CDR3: TGTGCCAGCAGCTCCGGGACAGAAGGAACCCTCCACTTT.

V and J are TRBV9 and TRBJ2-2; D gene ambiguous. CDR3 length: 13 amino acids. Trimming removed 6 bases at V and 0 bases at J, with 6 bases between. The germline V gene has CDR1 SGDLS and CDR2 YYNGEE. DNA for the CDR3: TGTGCCAGCAAATCCCCGAACACCGGGGAGCTGTTTTTT. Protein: CASKSPNTGELFF.

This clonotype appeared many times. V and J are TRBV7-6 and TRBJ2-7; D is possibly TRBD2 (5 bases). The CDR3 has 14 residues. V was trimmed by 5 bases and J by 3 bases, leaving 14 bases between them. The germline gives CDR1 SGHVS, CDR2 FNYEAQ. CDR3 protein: CASSPASGSYEQYF. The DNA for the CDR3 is TGTGCCAGCAGCCCGGCCTCGGGGAGCTACGAGCAGTACTTC.